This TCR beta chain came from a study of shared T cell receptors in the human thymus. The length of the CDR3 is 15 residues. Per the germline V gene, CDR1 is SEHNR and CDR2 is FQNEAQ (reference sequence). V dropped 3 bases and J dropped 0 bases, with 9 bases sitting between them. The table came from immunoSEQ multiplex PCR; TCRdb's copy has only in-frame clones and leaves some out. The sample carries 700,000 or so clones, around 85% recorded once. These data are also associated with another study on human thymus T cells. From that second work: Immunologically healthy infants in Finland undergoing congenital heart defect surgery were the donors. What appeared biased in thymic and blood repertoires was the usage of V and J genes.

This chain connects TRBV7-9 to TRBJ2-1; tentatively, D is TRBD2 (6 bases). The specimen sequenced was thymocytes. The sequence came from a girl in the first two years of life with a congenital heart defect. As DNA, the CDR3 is TGTGCCAGCAGCTTGGCGGGAAGCTCCTACAATGAGCAGTTCTTC. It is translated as CASSLAGSSYNEQFF. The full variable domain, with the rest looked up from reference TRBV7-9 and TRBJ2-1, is DTGVSQNPRHKITKRGQNVTFRCDPISEHNRLYWYRQTLGQGPEFLTYFQNEAQLEKSRLLSDRFSAERPKGSFSTLEIQRTEQGDSAMYLCASSLAGSSYNEQFFGPGTRLTVL.